This TCR beta chain emerged from a study of post-analysis software for immune sequencing data. Overall study findings and caveats: Normalized Chao1 diversity was significantly reduced in patients versus controls. About 5 TRBV segments occurring more often in patients than controls included TRBV5-6, TRBV5-1 and TRBV20-1. Samples from a shared batch, those prepared together, strongly co-clustered by F measure.

CDR1 SGHTA and CDR2 FQGNSA come from the germline V gene. CDR3 length equals 13 residues. Trimming left V 7 bases short and J 6 bases short, with 15 bases between. Sequencing libraries made from TCR beta cDNA carried unique molecular identifiers. With roughly 1 to 11 million T cells as the source, 500,000 to 650,000 cDNA molecules resulted. From the PCR reads, TCRdb called clonotypes with MiXCR, one entry per CDR3 protein. The sample holds roughly 730,000 distinct CDR3 sequences, about 27% seen once. As regards this clonotype: What it binds is unknown.

The V gene is TRBV7-2, the J gene TRBJ1-1, with D tentatively TRBD1 (5 bases). This clonotype was obtained from a girl aged 10 to 17 with multiple sclerosis. The sample comprised blood. This CDR3 reads CASTNYQGAEAFF. In DNA, the CDR3 is TGTGCCAGCACCAATTATCAGGGAGCTGAAGCTTTCTTT.